This TCR beta chain was sequenced during a study of CD8 T cells in ankylosing spondylitis. One entry per CDR3 protein, called by TCRdb with MiXCR from the 5' RACE reads. The repertoire holds some 140,000 distinct CDR3 sequences, with roughly 8.8% as singletons. Study results and limitations: Some motif variants had been reported before (in reactive arthritis synovial fluid and blood).

The CDR3 length is 16 residues. V shed 5 bases, J shed 3 bases, and the junction held 8 bases outside the gene matches. Germline values: CDR1 LNHDA, CDR2 SQIVND (reference sequence). In this sample, this clonotype turned up many times. Antigen unknown. The receptor comes from a male donor with ankylosing spondylitis. Sequencing input: synovial fluid, either unsorted or a sorted T cell fraction (not recorded which). The chain joins TRBV19 to TRBJ2-2, with 8 bases fitting TRBD1. CDR3 nucleotide sequence: TGTGCCAGTAGTCCCTGGACAGGGATGGACACCGGGGAGCTGTTTTTT. The encoded protein is CASSPWTGMDTGELFF.